This note documents a single TCR beta chain sequence. Antigen specificity is unknown. The data belong to a study of T cell responses to AZD1222 COVID-19 vaccine. Study results and limitations: Repertoire sampling was restricted to post-peak T cell response timepoints. Spike was spanned by vaccine-associated CD4 TCRs, which were dominant at 160-218 and 743-854. Increased Spike-specific TCR breadth and depth were observed after two AZD1222 doses.

Second-dose recipients at about 4 or about 12 weeks were treated as one pooled group. The CDR3 sequence is 14 residues long. CDR1 is SGHNT and CDR2 is YYREEE in the germline V gene (reference sequence). V lost 4 bases, J lost 0 bases, and 2 bases stayed unmatched. Profiling relied on immunoSEQ multiplex PCR, and the TCRdb table lists in-frame clones only, not all of them. The data show more than 90,000 clones, roughly 90% seen once. This sequence originates from an adult who received the AZD1222 COVID-19 vaccine. The V call is TRBV5-4, the J call TRBJ1-2, with 8 bases identical to TRBD1. The sample consisted of peripheral blood, taken 28 days after the second AZD1222 dose. DNA for the CDR3: TGTGCCAGCAGCGTGGACAGGGCTAACTATGGCTACACCTTC. This translates into CASSVDRANYGYTF.